This T cell receptor (beta chain) was obtained from a study of cytomegalovirus exposure and HLA in healthy donors. Clones were sequenced by immunoSEQ multiplex PCR, and TCRdb holds only the in-frame ones, with some missing. The data show 220,000 or so clones, 65% to 85% seen once. The CDR3 extends over 15 amino acids. V dropped 2 bases and J dropped 0 bases, with 8 bases sitting between them. Germline loops: CDR1 MNHEY, CDR2 SVGAGI. The chain carries TRBV6-5 and TRBJ1-3; perhaps TRBD1 as D (5 bases). The clonotype comes from a woman between 25 and 40 years old in good health and CMV-seropositive. The sequenced sample was PBMCs. The CDR3 loop is CASSYGTNSGNTIYF. The CDR3 bases are TGTGCCAGCAGTTACGGGACGAACTCTGGAAACACCATATATTTT.